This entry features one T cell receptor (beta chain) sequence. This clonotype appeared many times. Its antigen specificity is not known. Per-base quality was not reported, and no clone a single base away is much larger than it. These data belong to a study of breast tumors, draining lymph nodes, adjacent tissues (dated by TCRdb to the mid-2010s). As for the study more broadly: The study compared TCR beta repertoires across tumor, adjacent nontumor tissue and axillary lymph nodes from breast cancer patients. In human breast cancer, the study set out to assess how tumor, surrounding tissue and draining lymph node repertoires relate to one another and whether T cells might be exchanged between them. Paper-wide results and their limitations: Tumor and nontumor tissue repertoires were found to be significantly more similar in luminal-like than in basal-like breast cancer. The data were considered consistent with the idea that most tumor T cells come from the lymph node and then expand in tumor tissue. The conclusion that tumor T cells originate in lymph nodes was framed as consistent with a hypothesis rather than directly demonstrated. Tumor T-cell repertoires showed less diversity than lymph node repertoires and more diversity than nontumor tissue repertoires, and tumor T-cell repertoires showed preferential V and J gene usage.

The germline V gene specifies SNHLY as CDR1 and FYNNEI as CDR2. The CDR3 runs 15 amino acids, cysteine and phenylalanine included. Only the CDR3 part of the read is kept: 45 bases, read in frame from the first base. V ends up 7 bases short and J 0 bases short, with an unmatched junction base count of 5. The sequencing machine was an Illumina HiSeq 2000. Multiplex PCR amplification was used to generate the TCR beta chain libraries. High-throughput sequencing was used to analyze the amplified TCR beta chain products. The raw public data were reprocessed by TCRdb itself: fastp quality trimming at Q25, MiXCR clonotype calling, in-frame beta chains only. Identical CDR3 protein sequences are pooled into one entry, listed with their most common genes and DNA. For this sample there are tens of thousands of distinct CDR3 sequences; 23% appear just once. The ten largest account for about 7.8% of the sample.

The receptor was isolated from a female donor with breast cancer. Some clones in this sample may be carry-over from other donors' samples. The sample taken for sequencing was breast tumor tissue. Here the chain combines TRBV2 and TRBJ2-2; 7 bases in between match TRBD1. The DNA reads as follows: TGTGCCAGCACCCGGACAGGCACGAACACCGGGGAGCTGTTTTTT. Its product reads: CASTRTGTNTGELFF. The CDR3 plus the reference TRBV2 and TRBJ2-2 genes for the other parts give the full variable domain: EPEVTQTPSHQVTQMGQEVILRCVPISNHLYFYWYRQILGQKVEFLVSFYNNEISEKSEIFDDQFSVERPDGSNFTLKIRSTKLEDSAMYFCASTRTGTNTGELFFGEGSRLTVL.